Shown below are 13 T cell receptor beta chains from a single sample sequenced in a study of T-cell reconstitution after alpha-beta-depleted transplantation in children. The TCRbeta library was prepared with unique molecular identifiers. TCRdb independently ran MiXCR on the PCR reads; one entry per CDR3 protein. Found here are 210,000 or so distinct CDR3 sequences, about 9.2% of them singletons; the top ten hold around 6.2%. The sample was PBMCs from the stem cell graft donor, taken from the stem cell graft. Receptors were obtained from a human donor who donated a stem cell graft to a child with acute lymphoblastic leukemia.

This rearrangement joins TRBV5-6 to TRBJ1-5; possibly TRBD1 for D (5 bases). From germline, CDR1 is SGHDT and CDR2 YYEEEE. This CDR3 is 16 amino acids long. V was pared by 1 base and J by 1 base, with 12 bases between. The CDR3 sequence: CASSLRQGSSNQPQHF. For the CDR3, the DNA is TGTGCCAGCAGCTTGAGGCAGGGTTCGAGCAATCAGCCCCAGCATTTT. Looking up the rest from reference TRBV5-6 and TRBJ1-5 gives the full variable domain: DAGVTQSPTHLIKTRGQQVTLRCSPKSGHDTVSWYQQALGQGPQFIFQYYEEEERQRGNFPDRFSGHQFPNYSSELNVNALLLGDSALYLCASSLRQGSSNQPQHFGDGTRLSIL.

The rearrangement joins TRBV10-3 to TRBJ2-7; D not certain. The germline CDR1 and CDR2 sequences are ENHRY and SYGVKD. V was trimmed by 8 bases and J by 5 bases, leaving 10 bases between them. This CDR3 spans 11 amino acids. The CDR3 bases are TGTGCCATCCGGTCAAATAACGAGCAGTACTTC. It specifies CAIRSNNEQYF.

This clonotype was detected only a few times. The chain uses TRBV19 and TRBJ2-3; TRBD1 is a possible D gene (6 bases). Trimming took off 8 bases at V and 0 bases at J, with 12 bases between the two ends. The CDR3 extends over 14 amino acids. Germline V gene data show CDR1 as LNHDA and CDR2 as SQIVND (reference sequence). This CDR3 reads CASGTGPSTDTQYF. The CDR3 DNA reads TGTGCCAGTGGAACAGGGCCTAGCACAGATACGCAGTATTTT.

This chain links TRBV9 with TRBJ1-2; no reliable D call. In germline, CDR1 is SGDLS, CDR2 YYNGEE. The CDR3 totals 14 residues. V lost 0 bases to trimming and J lost 0 bases, with 6 bases between them. The CDR3 sequence: CASSVAGTNYGYTF. Written as DNA, the CDR3 is TGTGCCAGCAGCGTAGCCGGGACTAACTATGGCTACACCTTC.

This clonotype occurred many times. This sequence joins TRBV10-3 and TRBJ1-3; D is possibly TRBD1 (6 bases). The CDR3 contains 15 residues. CDR1 and CDR2 from the germline V gene are ENHRY and SYGVKD. V was shortened by 3 bases and J by 4 bases, with 13 bases between the two germline ends. As DNA, the CDR3 is TGTGCCATCAGTGACCCCTTTACAGGGGGAAACACCATATATTTT. It specifies CAISDPFTGGNTIYF.

The rearrangement uses TRBV20-1 and TRBJ2-1; TRBD2 matches 10 bases. V was clipped by 3 bases and J by 4 bases; unmatched bases: 3. This CDR3 is built from 14 residues. The germline V gene encodes CDR1 DFQATT and CDR2 SNEGSKA (reference sequence). In nucleotides, the CDR3 is TGCAGTGCTAGCCCAGCGGGGGGGTACAATGAGCAGTTCTTC. Translating it yields CSASPAGGYNEQFF.

This clonotype was recorded at least ten times. The rearrangement uses TRBV29-1 and TRBJ2-3, with D unresolved. The CDR3 has 12 amino acids. Trimming cost V 6 bases and J 4 bases, with 11 bases left between them. Germline V gives CDR1 SQVTM, CDR2 ANQGSEA. The CDR3 region is CSVPGVADTQYF. The CDR3 DNA reads as TGCAGCGTACCAGGAGTAGCAGATACGCAGTATTTT.

V gene TRBV3-1 combines with J gene TRBJ2-7, with 9 bases that match TRBD2. The CDR3 has 12 residues. Germline trimming cut 4 bases from V and 11 bases from J; bases unmatched to any gene: 6. CDR1 and CDR2 from the germline V gene are LGHDT and YNNKEL (reference sequence). The chain's CDR3 is CASSLGTSRKYF. For the CDR3, the DNA is TGTGCCAGCAGCCTCGGGACTAGCCGAAAGTACTTC.

This clonotype occurred many times. The chain joins TRBV5-1 to TRBJ2-7; D gene unclear. The germline V gene encodes CDR1 SGHRS and CDR2 YFSETQ. V lost 1 base and J 4 bases, leaving 9 bases between the germline ends. This CDR3 is built from 13 residues. This CDR3 reads CASSLPPRYEQYF. For the CDR3, the DNA is TGCGCCAGCAGCTTGCCCCCAAGATACGAGCAGTACTTC.

This clonotype came up a few times. The chain links TRBV6-1 to TRBJ2-1, with 9 nucleotides matching TRBD2. This CDR3 is built from 15 residues. The junction had 5 bases not matched to a gene; V was cut back by 6 bases and J by 2 bases. Per germline, CDR1 MNHNS and CDR2 SASEGT. CDR3 DNA: TGTGCCAGCAGCACGCTAGCGGGGCCCTACAATGAGCAGTTCTTC. It translates to CASSTLAGPYNEQFF.

J is TRBJ2-6 and V is TRBV7-2, with 7 bases identical to TRBD1. CDR1 and CDR2 (germline): SGHTA, FQGNSA. This CDR3 contains 15 residues. Germline trimming cut 11 bases from V and 0 bases from J; bases unmatched to any gene: 7. CDR3 sequence (DNA): TGTGCCGTAACAGGGGCCCTCTCTGGGGCCAACGTCCTGACTTTC. Translated, it gives CAVTGALSGANVLTF.

This chain uses TRBV3-1 with TRBJ2-7; 7 nucleotides agree with TRBD2. Unmatched junction bases numbered 2, after V lost 4 bases and J lost 2 bases. The CDR3 extends over 13 amino acids. Germline CDR1 is LGHDT and CDR2 is YNNKEL (reference sequence). This CDR3 is CASSRGGAYEQYF. CDR3 sequence (DNA): TGTGCCAGCAGCCGTGGGGGGGCCTACGAGCAGTACTTC.

The chain has TRBV19 and TRBJ2-1, with 7 bases that match TRBD2. Germline V gene sequence: CDR1 LNHDA, CDR2 SQIVND (reference sequence). The CDR3 consists of 15 residues. V lost 5 bases, J lost 4 bases, and 8 bases stayed unmatched. The CDR3 DNA reads TGTGCCAGTAGTGTGTCGACTAGCCTATACAATGAGCAGTTCTTC. This gives the protein CASSVSTSLYNEQFF. Supplemented by reference TRBV19 and TRBJ2-1, the full variable domain reads DGGITQSPKYLFRKEGQNVTLSCEQNLNHDAMYWYRQDPGQGLRLIYYSQIVNDFQKGDIAEGYSVSREKKESFPLTVTSAQKNPTAFYLCASSVSTSLYNEQFFGPGTRLTVL.